This T cell receptor beta chain was profiled in a study of chemoradiotherapy in HPV16-positive cancers. The protocol was immunoSEQ multiplex PCR, while the TCRdb copy is restricted to in-frame clones and leaves out a portion. The sample consists of tens of thousands of clones, roughly nine tenths of them appearing once. CDR1 and CDR2 (germline): SGHAT, FQNNGV. Trimming took off 5 bases at V and 3 bases at J, with 13 bases between the two ends. The CDR3 is made up of 14 amino acids. This chain connects TRBV11-2 to TRBJ2-5, with D possibly matching TRBD1 (5 bases). The sequence came from a human donor with HPV-associated anogenital cancer. The material sequenced was blood, taken from a patient who underwent chemoradiotherapy. The CDR3 coding sequence is TGTGCCAGCAGCGCAGGGTTTCACGAAGAGACCCAGTACTTC. It is translated as CASSAGFHEETQYF.